This T cell receptor (beta chain) comes out of a study of CD8+ T cells in alopecia areata. Study outcomes and limitations: Normal skin's resident alphabeta T cells are also sequenced in scalp samples.

V lost 5 bases to trimming and J lost 4 bases; unmatched junction nucleotides: 6. CDR3 size: 16 residues. The V gene's germline CDR1 is SGHTA and CDR2 FQGNSA. Using a FACSAria, the CD4+ and CD8+ T cells were sorted from the PBMCs. Sequencing used cDNA as its template, made by extracting RNA and reverse transcribing it. Clones were sequenced by immunoSEQ multiplex PCR, and TCRdb holds only the in-frame ones, with some missing. Counted here are around 130,000 clones, around 50% occurring once; the ten biggest clones make up roughly 4.3%. Remarks on this clone: Its antigen is unknown.

The receptor comes from a human donor with alopecia areata. The sample was CD4+ T cells sorted from blood, taken at week 0. The chain couples TRBV7-2 to TRBJ2-3, with 13 positions matching TRBD2. CDR3 sequence (DNA): TGTGCCAGCAGCACTGGACTAGCGGGGGAGGCAGATACGCAGTATTTT. Translation: CASSTGLAGEADTQYF.